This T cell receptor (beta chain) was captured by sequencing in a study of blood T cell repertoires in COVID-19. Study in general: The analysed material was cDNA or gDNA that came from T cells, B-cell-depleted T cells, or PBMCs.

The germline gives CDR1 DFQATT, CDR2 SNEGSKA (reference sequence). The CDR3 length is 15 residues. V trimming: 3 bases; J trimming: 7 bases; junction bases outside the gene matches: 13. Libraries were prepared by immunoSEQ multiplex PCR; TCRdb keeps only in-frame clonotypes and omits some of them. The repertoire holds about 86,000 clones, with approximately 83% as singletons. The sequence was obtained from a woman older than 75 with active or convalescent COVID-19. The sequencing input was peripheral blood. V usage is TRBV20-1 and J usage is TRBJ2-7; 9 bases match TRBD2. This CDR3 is CSASGGGRAVREQYF. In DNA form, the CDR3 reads TGCAGTGCTAGTGGGGGCGGGAGGGCTGTACGGGAGCAGTACTTC.